What follows are 14 T cell receptor beta chains derived from one specimen sequenced in a study of CD8 T cells in ankylosing spondylitis. TCRdb analysed the 5' RACE reads with MiXCR anew, one entry per CDR3 protein. The data hold about 240,000 distinct CDR3 sequences, with around 9.2% observed a single time. The material sequenced was blood, either unsorted or a sorted T cell fraction (not recorded which). These TCRs come from a male donor with ankylosing spondylitis or in good health (not recorded which).

This clonotype was detected ten times or more. The chain couples TRBV4-2 to TRBJ2-7; D possibly corresponds to TRBD1 (6 bases). V was clipped by 4 bases and J by 5 bases, with 12 bases between them. This CDR3 has 13 residues. Per the germline V gene, CDR1 is LGHNA and CDR2 is YNFKEQ. The CDR3 nucleotides are TGTGCCAGCAGCCCGACGGGACAAAACGAGCAGTACTTC. Translated: CASSPTGQNEQYF.

In this sample, this clonotype turned up a few times. The chain combines TRBV10-3 with TRBJ1-2; D is possibly TRBD1 (6 bases). The germline CDR1 and CDR2 sequences are ENHRY and SYGVKD. V was cut by 3 bases and J by 7 bases, with 21 bases left in between. This CDR3 is 16 amino acids long. The CDR3 loop reads CAISDPGQTASGGYTF. DNA of the CDR3: TGTGCCATCAGTGATCCTGGACAGACGGCAAGCGGTGGCTACACCTTC.

This clonotype showed up many times. The chain is built from TRBV4-3 and TRBJ1-2; unclear D gene. V was trimmed by 0 bases and J by 7 bases, leaving 9 bases between them. From germline, CDR1 is LGHNA and CDR2 YSLEER. The CDR3 consists of 13 residues. Here the CDR3 reads CASSQDIALGYTF. In DNA form, the CDR3 reads TGCGCCAGCAGCCAAGATATCGCTCTTGGCTACACCTTC.

This clonotype has a handful of counts. The chain uses TRBV20-1 and TRBJ2-1, with D uncertain. Germline assignment: CDR1 DFQATT and CDR2 SNEGSKA (reference sequence). This CDR3 region has 12 residues. The V gene lost 3 bases and the J gene lost 0 bases, with 3 bases spanning the gap. The CDR3 nucleotides are TGCAGTGCTAGGGGCTCCTACAATGAGCAGTTCTTC. It codes for CSARGSYNEQFF.

This clonotype was detected many times. The chain couples TRBV9 to TRBJ1-2; no clear D gene. Germline V gives CDR1 SGDLS, CDR2 YYNGEE. The ends were cut back, 1 base at V and 4 bases at J, with 11 bases in the middle. The CDR3 sequence is 14 residues long. The CDR3 protein is CASSVREVSYGYTF. CDR3 in DNA: TGTGCCAGCAGCGTAAGGGAGGTTAGCTATGGCTACACCTTC.

This clonotype occurred many times. The chain is built from TRBV5-1 and TRBJ2-3, with 9 bases that match TRBD2. The V gene end was trimmed by 7 bases and the J gene end by 0 bases; junction bases not matched to a gene: 9. Germline V gene lookup returns CDR1 SGHRS and CDR2 YFSETQ. This CDR3 has 16 residues. The CDR3 nucleotides read TGCGCCAGCGGCCGTGAACTAGCGGGTAGCACAGATACGCAGTATTTT. It is translated as CASGRELAGSTDTQYF.

This clonotype was seen a handful of times. This sequence joins TRBV7-9 and TRBJ2-7, with 9 bases identical to TRBD2. Losses at the gene ends were 9 bases for V and 6 bases for J; bases not matched to a gene: 6. Germline CDR1 and CDR2: SEHNR and FQNEAQ (reference sequence). This CDR3 comprises 12 residues. CDR3 protein: CARDRLAVEQYF. DNA for the CDR3: TGTGCCAGGGACCGACTAGCGGTCGAGCAGTACTTC.

This clonotype was recorded at least ten times. This chain connects TRBV6-1 to TRBJ2-3; 7 bases map to TRBD1. This CDR3 contains 15 residues. Looked up from germline, CDR1 is MNHNS and CDR2 is SASEGT. Losses at the gene ends were 6 bases for V and 1 base for J; bases not matched to a gene: 7. The chain's CDR3 is CASSTAGQGTDTQYF. DNA of the CDR3: TGTGCCAGCAGCACCGCCGGACAGGGCACAGATACGCAGTATTTT.

This clonotype showed up many times. V usage is TRBV20-1 and J usage is TRBJ2-1; no reliable D call. The CDR3 runs 15 residues. Germline assignment: CDR1 DFQATT and CDR2 SNEGSKA (reference sequence). V was pared by 3 bases and J by 1 base, with 13 bases between. CDR3 sequence reads: CSASARVASYNEQFF. The DNA of the CDR3 is TGCAGTGCTAGTGCCCGGGTTGCATCCTACAATGAGCAGTTCTTC.

Only a few counts were recorded for this clonotype. This chain joins TRBV19 and TRBJ2-1; TRBD1 or TRBD2 may be the D gene (6 bases each). This CDR3 spans 14 amino acids. CDR1 and CDR2 from the germline V gene are LNHDA and SQIVND (reference sequence). V was shortened by 1 base and J by 8 bases, with 12 bases between the two germline ends. As DNA, the CDR3 is TGTGCCAGTAGTATAGGGCGGGGACACGATGAGCAGTTCTTC. It translates to CASSIGRGHDEQFF.

This clonotype turned up a few times. The chain carries TRBV4-3 and TRBJ2-3; no firm D call. The V gene lost 0 bases and the J gene lost 1 base, with 8 bases spanning the gap. CDR1 and CDR2 from the germline V gene are LGHNA and YSLEER. The CDR3 sequence is 15 residues long. CDR3 sequence reads: CASSQEVGRTDTQYF. The CDR3 DNA reads TGCGCCAGCAGCCAAGAGGTCGGCCGCACAGATACGCAGTATTTT.

The table lists this clonotype with a few counts. The genes are TRBV13 and TRBJ2-7; 9 bases map to TRBD1. Germline V gives CDR1 PRHDT, CDR2 FYEKMQ (reference sequence). V lost 4 bases, J lost 5 bases, and 9 bases stayed unmatched. CDR3 length: 15 residues. The CDR3 sequence: CASSSSRDRAHEQYF. Written as DNA, the CDR3 is TGTGCCAGCAGCTCCTCACGGGACAGGGCACACGAGCAGTACTTC.

This clonotype was seen at least ten times. V and J are TRBV5-1 and TRBJ2-3; D remains unclear. Per the germline V gene, CDR1 is SGHRS and CDR2 is YFSETQ. CDR3 length: 12 amino acids. V shed 1 base and J shed 5 bases, with 5 bases lying between them. In DNA form, the CDR3 reads TGCGCCAGCAGCTTGTCTGTAGATACGCAGTATTTT. Protein: CASSLSVDTQYF.

This clonotype showed up just a few times. The chain uses TRBV20-1 and TRBJ2-1; 7 bases map to TRBD1. J gave up 10 bases and V 3 bases, and 12 bases lay outside the gene matches. This CDR3 spans 14 amino acids. In germline, CDR1 is DFQATT, CDR2 SNEGSKA (reference sequence). In nucleotides, the CDR3 is TGCAGTGCTAGCTCTGTGACAGGGCAAGGGGAGCAGTTCTTC. Its translation is CSASSVTGQGEQFF.